This TCR beta chain was sequenced for a study of T cells in Graves' hyperthyroidism and ophthalmopathy. Amplification of TCR beta CDR3 regions was performed using RNA transcripts as template. The primer set for the first-round RT-PCR of the TCR CDR3 was HTBI. A single record per CDR3 protein comes from TCRdb applying MiXCR to the multiplex PCR reads. The table shows 540,000 or so distinct CDR3 sequences, with about 43% occurring only once. Germline V CDR1 and CDR2: SGDLS, YYNGEE. CDR3 length: 15 amino acids. The V and J ends lost 0 bases and 4 bases respectively, with 11 bases between them. Sequenced sample: peripheral blood or thyroid tissue (not recorded which). The clonotype was recovered from an adult woman with Graves' disease, either hyperthyroidism or ophthalmopathy (not recorded which). The rearrangement links TRBV9 to TRBJ1-5, with D perhaps TRBD1 (5 bases). The CDR3 nucleotides are TGTGCCAGCAGCGTAGCGCAGGGTAGTAATCAGCCCCAGCATTTT. As protein: CASSVAQGSNQPQHF. The whole variable domain, remainder taken from reference TRBV9 and TRBJ1-5, is DSGVTQTPKHLITATGQRVTLRCSPRSGDLSVYWYQQSLDQGLQFLIQYYNGEERAKGNILERFSAQQFPDLHSELNLSSLELGDSALYFCASSVAQGSNQPQHFGDGTRLSIL.